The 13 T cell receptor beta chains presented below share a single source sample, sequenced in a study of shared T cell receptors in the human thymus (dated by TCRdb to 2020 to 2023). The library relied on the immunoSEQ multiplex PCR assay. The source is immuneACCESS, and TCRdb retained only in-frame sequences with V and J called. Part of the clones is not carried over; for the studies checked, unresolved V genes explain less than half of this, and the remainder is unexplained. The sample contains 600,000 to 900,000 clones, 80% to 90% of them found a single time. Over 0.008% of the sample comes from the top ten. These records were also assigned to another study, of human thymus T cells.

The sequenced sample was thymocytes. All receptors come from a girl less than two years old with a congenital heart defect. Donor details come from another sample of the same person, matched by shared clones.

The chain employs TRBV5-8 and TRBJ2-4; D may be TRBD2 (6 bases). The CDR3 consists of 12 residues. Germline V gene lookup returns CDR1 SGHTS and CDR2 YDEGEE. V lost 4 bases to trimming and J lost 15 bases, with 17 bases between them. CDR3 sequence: CASSPTGLTRYF. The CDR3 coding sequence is TGTGCCAGCAGCCCGACCGGACTAACGAGGTACTTC.

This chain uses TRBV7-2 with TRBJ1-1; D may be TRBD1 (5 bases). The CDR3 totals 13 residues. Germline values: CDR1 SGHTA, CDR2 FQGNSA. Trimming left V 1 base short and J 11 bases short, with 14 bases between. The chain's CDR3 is CASSLGPGGTAFF. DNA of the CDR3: TGTGCCAGCAGCTTAGGACCGGGAGGGACGGCTTTCTTT.

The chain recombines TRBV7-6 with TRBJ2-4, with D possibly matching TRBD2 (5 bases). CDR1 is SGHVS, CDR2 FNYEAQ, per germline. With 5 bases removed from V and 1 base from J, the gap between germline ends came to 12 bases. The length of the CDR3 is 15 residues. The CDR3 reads CASSEGGVAKNIQYF. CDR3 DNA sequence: TGTGCCAGCAGCGAAGGAGGCGTGGCCAAAAACATTCAGTACTTC.

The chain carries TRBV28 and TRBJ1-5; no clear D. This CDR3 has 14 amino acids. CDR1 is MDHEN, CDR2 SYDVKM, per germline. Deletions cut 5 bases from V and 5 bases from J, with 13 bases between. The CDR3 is CASSEEVAYQPQHF. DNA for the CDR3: TGTGCCAGCAGTGAGGAGGTCGCTTATCAGCCCCAGCATTTT. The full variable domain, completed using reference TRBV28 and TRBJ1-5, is DVKVTQSSRYLVKRTGEKVFLECVQDMDHENMFWYRQDPGLGLRLIYFSYDVKMKEKGDIPEGYSVSREKKERFSLILESASTNQTSMYLCASSEEVAYQPQHFGDGTRLSIL.

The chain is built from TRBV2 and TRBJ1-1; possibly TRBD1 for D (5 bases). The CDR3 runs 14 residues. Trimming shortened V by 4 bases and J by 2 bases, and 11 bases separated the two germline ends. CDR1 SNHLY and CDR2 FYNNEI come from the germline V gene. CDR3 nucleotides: TGTGCCAGCAGTGGGACGACAGTTAACACTGAAGCTTTCTTT. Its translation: CASSGTTVNTEAFF. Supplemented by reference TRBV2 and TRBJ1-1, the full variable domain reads EPEVTQTPSHQVTQMGQEVILRCVPISNHLYFYWYRQILGQKVEFLVSFYNNEISEKSEIFDDQFSVERPDGSNFTLKIRSTKLEDSAMYFCASSGTTVNTEAFFGQGTRLTVV.

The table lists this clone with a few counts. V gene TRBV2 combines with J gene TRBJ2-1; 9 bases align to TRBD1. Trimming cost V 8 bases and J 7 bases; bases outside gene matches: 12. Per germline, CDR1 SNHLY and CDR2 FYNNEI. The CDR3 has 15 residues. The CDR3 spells CASGRPGQGVNEQFF. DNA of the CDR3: TGTGCCAGCGGGAGACCGGGACAGGGAGTAAATGAGCAGTTCTTC.

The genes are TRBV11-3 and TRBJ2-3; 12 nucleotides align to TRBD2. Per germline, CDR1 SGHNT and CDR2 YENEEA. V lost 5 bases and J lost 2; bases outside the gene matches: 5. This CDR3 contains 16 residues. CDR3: CASSPGLAGITDTQYF. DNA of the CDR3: TGTGCCAGCAGCCCCGGACTAGCGGGGATCACAGATACGCAGTATTTT.

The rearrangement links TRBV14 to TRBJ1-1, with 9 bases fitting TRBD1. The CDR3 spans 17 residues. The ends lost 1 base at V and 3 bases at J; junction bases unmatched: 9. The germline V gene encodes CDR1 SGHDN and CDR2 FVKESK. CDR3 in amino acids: CASSQVQGAMVDTEAFF. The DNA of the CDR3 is TGTGCCAGCAGCCAAGTACAGGGGGCGATGGTTGACACTGAAGCTTTCTTT. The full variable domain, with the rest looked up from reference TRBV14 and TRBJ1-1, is EAGVTQFPSHSVIEKGQTVTLRCDPISGHDNLYWYRRVMGKEIKFLLHFVKESKQDESGMPNNRFLAERTGGTYSTLKVQPAELEDSGVYFCASSQVQGAMVDTEAFFGQGTRLTVV.

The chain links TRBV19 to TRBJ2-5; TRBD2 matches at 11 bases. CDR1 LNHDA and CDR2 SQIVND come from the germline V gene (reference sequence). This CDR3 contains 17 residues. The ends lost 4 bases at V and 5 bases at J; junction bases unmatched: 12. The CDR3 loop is CASSNSTLAGEWETQYF. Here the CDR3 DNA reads TGTGCCAGTAGTAATTCCACACTAGCGGGGGAATGGGAGACCCAGTACTTC. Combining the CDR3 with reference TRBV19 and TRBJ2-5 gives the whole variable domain DGGITQSPKYLFRKEGQNVTLSCEQNLNHDAMYWYRQDPGQGLRLIYYSQIVNDFQKGDIAEGYSVSREKKESFPLTVTSAQKNPTAFYLCASSNSTLAGEWETQYFGPGTRLLVL.

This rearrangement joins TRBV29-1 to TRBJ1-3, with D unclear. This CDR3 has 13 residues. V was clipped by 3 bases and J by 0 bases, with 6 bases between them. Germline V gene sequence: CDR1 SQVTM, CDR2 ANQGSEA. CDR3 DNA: TGCAGCGTTGAGTTCAGCTCTGGAAACACCATATATTTT. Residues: CSVEFSSGNTIYF.

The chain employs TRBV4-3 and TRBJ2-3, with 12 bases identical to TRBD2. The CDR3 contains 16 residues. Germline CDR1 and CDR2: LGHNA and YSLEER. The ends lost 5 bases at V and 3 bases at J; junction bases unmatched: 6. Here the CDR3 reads CASSGRLAGETDTQYF. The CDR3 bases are TGCGCCAGCAGCGGTCGACTAGCGGGGGAAACAGATACGCAGTATTTT.

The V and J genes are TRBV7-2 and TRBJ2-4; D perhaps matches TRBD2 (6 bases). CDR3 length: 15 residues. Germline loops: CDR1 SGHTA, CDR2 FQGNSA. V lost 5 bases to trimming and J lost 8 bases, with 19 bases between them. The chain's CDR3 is CASSPGSSEGYIQYF. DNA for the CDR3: TGTGCCAGCAGCCCAGGAAGCTCGGAGGGATACATTCAGTACTTC.

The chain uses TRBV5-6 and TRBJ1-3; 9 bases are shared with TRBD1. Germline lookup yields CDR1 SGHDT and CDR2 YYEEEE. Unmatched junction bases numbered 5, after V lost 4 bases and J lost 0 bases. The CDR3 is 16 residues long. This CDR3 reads CASSGRDRASGNTIYF. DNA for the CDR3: TGTGCCAGCAGCGGTCGGGACAGGGCCTCTGGAAACACCATATATTTT.